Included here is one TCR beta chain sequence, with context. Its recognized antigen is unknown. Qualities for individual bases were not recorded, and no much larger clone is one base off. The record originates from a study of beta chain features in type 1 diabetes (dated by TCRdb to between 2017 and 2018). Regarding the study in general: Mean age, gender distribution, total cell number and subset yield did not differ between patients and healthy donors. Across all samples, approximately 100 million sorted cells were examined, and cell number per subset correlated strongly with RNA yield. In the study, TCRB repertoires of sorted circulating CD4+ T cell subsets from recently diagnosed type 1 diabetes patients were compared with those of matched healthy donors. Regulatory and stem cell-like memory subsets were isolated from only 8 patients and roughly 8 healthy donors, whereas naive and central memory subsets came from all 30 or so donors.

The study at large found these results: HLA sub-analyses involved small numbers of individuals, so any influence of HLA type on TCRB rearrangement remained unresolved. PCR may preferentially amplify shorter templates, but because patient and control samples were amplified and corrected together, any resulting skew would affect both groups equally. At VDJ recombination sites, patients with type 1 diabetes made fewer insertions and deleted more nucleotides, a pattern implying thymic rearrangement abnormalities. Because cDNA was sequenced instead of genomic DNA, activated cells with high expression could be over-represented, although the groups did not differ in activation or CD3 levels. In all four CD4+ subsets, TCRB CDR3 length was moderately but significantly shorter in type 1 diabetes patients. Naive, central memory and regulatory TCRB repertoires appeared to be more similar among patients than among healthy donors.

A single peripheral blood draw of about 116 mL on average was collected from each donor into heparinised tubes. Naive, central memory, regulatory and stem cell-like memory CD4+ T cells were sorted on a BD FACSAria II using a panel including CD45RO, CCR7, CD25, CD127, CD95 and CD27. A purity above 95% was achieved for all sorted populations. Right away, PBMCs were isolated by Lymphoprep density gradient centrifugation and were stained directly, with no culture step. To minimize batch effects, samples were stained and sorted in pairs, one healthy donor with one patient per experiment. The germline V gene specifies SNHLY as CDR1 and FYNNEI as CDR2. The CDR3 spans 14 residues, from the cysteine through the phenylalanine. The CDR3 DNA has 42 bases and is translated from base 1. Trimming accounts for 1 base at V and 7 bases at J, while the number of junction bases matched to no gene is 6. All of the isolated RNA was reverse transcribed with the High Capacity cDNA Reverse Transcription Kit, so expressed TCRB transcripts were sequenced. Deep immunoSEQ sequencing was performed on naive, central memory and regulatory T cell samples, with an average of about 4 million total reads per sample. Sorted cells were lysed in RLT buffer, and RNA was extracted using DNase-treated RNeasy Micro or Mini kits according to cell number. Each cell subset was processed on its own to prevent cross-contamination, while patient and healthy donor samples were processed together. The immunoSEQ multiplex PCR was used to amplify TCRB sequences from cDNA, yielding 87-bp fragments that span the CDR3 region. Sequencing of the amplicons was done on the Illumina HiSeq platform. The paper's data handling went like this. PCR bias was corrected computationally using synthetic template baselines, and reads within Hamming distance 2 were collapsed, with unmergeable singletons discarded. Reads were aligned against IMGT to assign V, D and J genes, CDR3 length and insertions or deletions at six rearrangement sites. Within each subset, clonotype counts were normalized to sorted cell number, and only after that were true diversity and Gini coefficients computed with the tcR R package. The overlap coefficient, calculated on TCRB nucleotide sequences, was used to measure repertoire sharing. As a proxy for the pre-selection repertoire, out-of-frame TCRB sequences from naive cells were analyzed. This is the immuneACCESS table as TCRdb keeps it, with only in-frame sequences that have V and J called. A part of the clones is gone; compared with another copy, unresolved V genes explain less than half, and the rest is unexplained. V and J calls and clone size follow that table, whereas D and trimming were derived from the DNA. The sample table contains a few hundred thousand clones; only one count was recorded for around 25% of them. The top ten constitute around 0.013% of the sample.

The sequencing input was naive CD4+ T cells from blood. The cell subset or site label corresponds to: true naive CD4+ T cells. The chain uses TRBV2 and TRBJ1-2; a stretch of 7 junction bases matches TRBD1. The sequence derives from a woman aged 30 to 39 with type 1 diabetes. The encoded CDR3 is CASSEVRTGGGYTF. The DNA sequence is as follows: TGTGCCAGCAGTGAAGTGAGGACAGGAGGTGGCTACACCTTC.